Following are 23 T cell receptor beta chains from one sample sequenced in a study of blood T cell repertoires in COVID-19. Clones were read by immunoSEQ multiplex PCR, and TCRdb kept only the in-frame ones, dropping some. The sample lists 85,000 to 120,000 clones, around 87% seen once, with 2.5% to 3.5% in the top ten. The sample comprised peripheral blood. These receptors were taken from a man aged 45-60 years with active or convalescent COVID-19.

The chain links TRBV5-1 to TRBJ1-1; 10 bases line up with TRBD1. V shed 4 bases and J 4 bases; nucleotides not matched to a gene: 4. The CDR3 totals 14 residues. The germline gives CDR1 SGHRS, CDR2 YFSETQ. The CDR3 sequence: CASSGTGVRTEAFF. The CDR3 region has the DNA TGCGCCAGCAGCGGGACAGGGGTGCGCACTGAAGCTTTCTTT.

The chain combines TRBV6-5 with TRBJ1-2; 9 bases map to TRBD1. Per germline, CDR1 MNHEY and CDR2 SVGAGI. This CDR3 spans 14 amino acids. V dropped 6 bases and J dropped 8; count of bases not matched to a gene: 10. The CDR3 sequence: CASSSGDRAKGYTF. The CDR3, as DNA: TGTGCCAGCAGCTCGGGGGACAGGGCCAAAGGCTACACCTTC.

The V call is TRBV2, the J call TRBJ1-5; 7 nucleotides match TRBD1. The CDR3 is 15 residues long. J was trimmed by 4 bases and V by 2 bases; bases with no gene match: 5. Germline V gene data show CDR1 as SNHLY and CDR2 as FYNNEI. This chain's CDR3 is CASSEKGAVNQPQHF. CDR3 in DNA: TGTGCCAGCAGTGAAAAGGGGGCAGTTAATCAGCCCCAGCATTTT.

The chain links TRBV11-2 to TRBJ1-4; 9 bases are a match to TRBD1. With V trimmed by 3 bases and J by 7 bases, 3 bases remained unmatched. The V gene's germline CDR1 is SGHAT and CDR2 FQNNGV. The CDR3 length is 14 residues. For the CDR3, the DNA is TGTGCCAGCAGCTTCGGGACAGGGTTTGAAAAACTGTTTTTT. Protein sequence: CASSFGTGFEKLFF.

J is TRBJ2-7 and V is TRBV5-5; TRBD2 matches at 15 bases. V lost 4 bases and J lost 3; bases outside the gene matches: 5. The length of the CDR3 is 16 residues. The germline V gene has CDR1 SGHKS and CDR2 YYEKEE (reference sequence). This CDR3 reads CASSPGTSGGFYEQYV. CDR3 sequence (DNA): TGTGCCAGCAGCCCCGGGACTAGCGGGGGGTTCTACGAGCAGTACGTC.

The rearrangement links TRBV12-3 or TRBV12-4 to TRBJ2-7; TRBD1 aligns across 7 bases. Losses at the gene ends were 2 bases for V and 7 bases for J; bases not matched to a gene: 5. This CDR3 comprises 13 residues. Here the CDR3 reads CASSLTRGSEQYF. The CDR3 DNA reads TGTGCCAGCAGTTTAACCAGGGGGAGTGAGCAGTACTTC.

J is TRBJ2-3 and V is TRBV30; TRBD2 aligns across 8 bases. Germline V gene sequence: CDR1 GTSNPN, CDR2 SVGIG (reference sequence). After removal of 0 bases from V and 3 bases from J, the junction contained 11 bases not matched to a gene. The CDR3 has 17 residues. CDR3 bases: TGTGCCTGGAGTGTATCGGCTAGCGGGTTCGTAACAGATACGCAGTATTTT. This codes for CAWSVSASGFVTDTQYF.

The chain has TRBV19 and TRBJ2-2; 7 positions match TRBD2. Germline V gene lookup returns CDR1 LNHDA and CDR2 SQIVND (reference sequence). This CDR3 is 13 amino acids long. The junction had 2 bases not matched to a gene; V was cut back by 4 bases and J by 6 bases. CDR3 sequence: CASSKGLAGELFF. CDR3 sequence (DNA): TGTGCCAGTAGTAAAGGACTAGCCGGGGAGCTGTTTTTT.

This chain connects TRBV6-5 to TRBJ1-2; 7 nucleotides line up with TRBD1. The trim removed 6 bases at V and 8 bases at J, leaving 6 bases unmatched. CDR3 size: 12 residues. The germline gives CDR1 MNHEY, CDR2 SVGAGI. The CDR3 is CASRHRQGGYTF. The CDR3 nucleotides read TGTGCCAGCAGGCATAGACAGGGAGGCTACACCTTC.

The V and J genes are TRBV3-1 (or the pseudogene TRBV3-2) and TRBJ1-1, with a possible D match to TRBD1 (5 bases). The CDR3 extends over 13 amino acids. Trimming removed 1 base from V and 4 bases from J, with 7 bases in between. Per germline, CDR1 LGHDT and CDR2 YNNKEL (reference sequence). The CDR3 bases are TGTGCCAGCAGCCAAGGGGGGGGCACTGAAGCTTTCTTT. Translated, it gives CASSQGGGTEAFF.

For this clone: Other DNA sequences in this sample translate to the same CDR3. The rearrangement links TRBV4-3 to TRBJ1-4; a weak D match, TRBD1 (6 bases). CDR3 length: 13 residues. The germline CDR1 and CDR2 sequences are LGHNA and YSLEER. With 1 base removed from V and 8 bases from J, the gap between germline ends came to 8 bases. CDR3 in amino acids: CASSQGQDEKLFF. CDR3 bases: TGCGCCAGCAGCCAAGGACAGGACGAAAAACTGTTTTTT.

The V call is TRBV5-1, the J call TRBJ2-3, with 9 bases fitting TRBD1. Germline V gene sequence: CDR1 SGHRS, CDR2 YFSETQ. The CDR3 consists of 15 residues. V lost 5 bases, J lost 5 bases, and 9 bases stayed unmatched. The CDR3 loop is CASRDRDRDVDTQYF. As DNA, the CDR3 is TGCGCCAGCAGGGACCGGGACAGGGACGTAGATACGCAGTATTTT.

The chain carries TRBV19 and TRBJ1-1, with 9 bases lining up with TRBD1. Germline V CDR1 and CDR2: LNHDA, SQIVND (reference sequence). The CDR3 is made up of 14 amino acids. Unmatched junction bases numbered 11, after V lost 4 bases and J lost 11 bases. CDR3 sequence (DNA): TGTGCCAGTAGTAAGGGACAGGGTTTACGAGGGGCTTTCTTT. This encodes CASSKGQGLRGAFF.

The chain has TRBV7-9 and TRBJ1-2; the match to TRBD1 covers 9 bases. V dropped 5 bases and J dropped 1; count of bases not matched to a gene: 5. Germline-derived CDR1 and CDR2 are SEHNR and FQNEAQ (reference sequence). The CDR3 is 15 residues long. CDR3 bases: TGTGCCAGCAGCAAACAGGGGGCCAATAACTATGGCTACACCTTC. Translating it yields CASSKQGANNYGYTF.

V usage is TRBV2 and J usage is TRBJ1-3, with D tentatively TRBD1 (6 bases). The CDR3 extends over 14 amino acids. Per germline, CDR1 SNHLY and CDR2 FYNNEI. The ends were cut back, 3 bases at V and 2 bases at J, with 8 bases in the middle. The CDR3 DNA follows: TGTGCCAGCAGTGACCAGGGGACTGGAAACACCATATATTTT. This codes for CASSDQGTGNTIYF.

CDR3 DNA: TGTGCCAGCAGTTTATCGTTGGCAGAATCTTCACCCCTCCACTTT. Its translation is CASSLSLAESSPLHF. This rearrangement joins TRBV27 to TRBJ1-6; D uncertain. This CDR3 region has 15 residues. The V gene's germline CDR1 is MNHEY and CDR2 SMNVEV (reference sequence). Trimming removed 0 bases at V and 9 bases at J, with 12 bases between.

This chain connects TRBV6-5 to TRBJ1-3; no reliable D call. CDR1 and CDR2 (germline): MNHEY, SVGAGI. The CDR3 is 15 amino acids. With 0 bases removed from V and 1 base from J, the gap between germline ends came to 7 bases. The CDR3 DNA follows: TGTGCCAGCAGTTACTCCGGGGATTCTGGAAACACCATATATTTT. Its protein is CASSYSGDSGNTIYF.

This chain uses TRBV3-1 (or the pseudogene TRBV3-2) with TRBJ2-3; a weak D match, TRBD1 (6 bases). There are 14 residues in the CDR3. V gave up 0 bases and J gave up 6 bases, with 10 bases separating them. Germline CDR1 reads LGHDT; CDR2 reads YNNKEL (reference sequence). The CDR3 DNA follows: TGTGCCAGCAGCCAAGAGGGGGCGCGGGATACGCAGTATTTT. Translated, it gives CASSQEGARDTQYF.

The J gene is TRBJ2-5, the V gene TRBV7-7; 9 positions agree with TRBD1. The CDR3 runs 16 residues. The V and J ends lost 5 bases and 5 bases, in that order; junction bases with no gene match: 12. Germline V gene data show CDR1 as SSHAT and CDR2 as FNYEAQ (reference sequence). The CDR3 spells CASSPPDRGGGETQYF. As DNA, the CDR3 is TGTGCCAGCAGCCCACCGGACAGGGGAGGAGGGGAGACCCAGTACTTC.

For the CDR3, the DNA is TGTGCCAGCAGCCAAAGACAGGGGGGACAAGAGACCCAGTACTTC. Its translation is CASSQRQGGQETQYF. V gene TRBV16 combines with J gene TRBJ2-5; 9 bases are shared with TRBD1. CDR1 is KGHSY and CDR2 is FQNENV in the germline V gene. V lost 2 bases to trimming and J lost 2 bases; unmatched junction nucleotides: 3. The CDR3 totals 15 residues.

The chain employs TRBV6-6 and TRBJ1-4; D remains unclear. The CDR3 sequence is 14 residues long. Germline lookup yields CDR1 MNHNY and CDR2 SVGAGI (reference sequence). Trimming removed 7 bases at V and 0 bases at J, with 9 bases between. The CDR3 protein is CASTEHTTNEKLFF. The CDR3 nucleotides are TGTGCCAGCACCGAACATACAACTAATGAAAAACTGTTTTTT.

The rearrangement joins TRBV27 to TRBJ2-7; 10 bases line up with TRBD1. After removal of 5 bases from V and 7 bases from J, the junction contained 14 bases not matched to a gene. The germline gives CDR1 MNHEY, CDR2 SMNVEV (reference sequence). The CDR3 runs to 16 residues. The CDR3 protein is CASSAPGQGPLGEQYF. The CDR3 region has the DNA TGTGCCAGCAGTGCCCCGGGACAGGGGCCGCTGGGGGAGCAGTACTTC.

The V gene is TRBV5-1, the J gene TRBJ2-2; perhaps TRBD1 as D (6 bases). The CDR3 is 13 amino acids. Germline CDR1 and CDR2: SGHRS and YFSETQ. V dropped 4 bases and J dropped 7 bases, with 11 bases sitting between them. DNA for the CDR3: TGCGCCAGCAGCCAACAGGGAGACGGGGAGCTGTTTTTT. Its protein product is CASSQQGDGELFF. Full variable domain (rest looked up from reference TRBV5-1 and TRBJ2-2): KAGVTQTPRYLIKTRGQQVTLSCSPISGHRSVSWYQQTPGQGLQFLFEYFSETQRNKGNFPGRFSGRQFSNSRSEMNVSTLELGDSALYLCASSQQGDGELFFGEGSRLTVL.